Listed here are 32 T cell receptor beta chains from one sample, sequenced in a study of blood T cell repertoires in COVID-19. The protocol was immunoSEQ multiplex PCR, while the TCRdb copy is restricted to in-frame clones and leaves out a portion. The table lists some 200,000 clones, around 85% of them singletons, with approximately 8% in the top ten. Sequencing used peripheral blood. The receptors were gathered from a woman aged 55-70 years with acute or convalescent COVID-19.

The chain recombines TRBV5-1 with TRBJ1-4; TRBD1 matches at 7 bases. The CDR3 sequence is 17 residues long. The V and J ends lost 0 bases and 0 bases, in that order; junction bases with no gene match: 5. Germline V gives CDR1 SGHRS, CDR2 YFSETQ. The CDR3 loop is CASSLAFQGATNEKLFF. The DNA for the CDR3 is TGCGCCAGCAGCTTGGCCTTCCAGGGGGCAACTAATGAAAAACTGTTTTTT.

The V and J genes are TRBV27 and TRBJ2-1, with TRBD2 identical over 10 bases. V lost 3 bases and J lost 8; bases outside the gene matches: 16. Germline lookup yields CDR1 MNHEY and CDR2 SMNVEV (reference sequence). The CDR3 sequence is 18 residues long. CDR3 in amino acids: CASSFYPSGRFQDDEQFF. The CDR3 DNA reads TGTGCCAGCAGTTTTTACCCTAGCGGGAGATTCCAGGACGATGAGCAGTTCTTC.

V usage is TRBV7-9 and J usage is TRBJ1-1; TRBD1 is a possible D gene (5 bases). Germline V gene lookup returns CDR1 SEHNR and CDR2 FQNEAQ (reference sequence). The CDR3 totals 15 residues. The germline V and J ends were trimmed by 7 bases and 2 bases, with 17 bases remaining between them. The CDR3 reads CASNSFFGGNTEAFF. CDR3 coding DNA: TGTGCCAGCAACTCCTTCTTCGGGGGAAACACTGAAGCTTTCTTT.

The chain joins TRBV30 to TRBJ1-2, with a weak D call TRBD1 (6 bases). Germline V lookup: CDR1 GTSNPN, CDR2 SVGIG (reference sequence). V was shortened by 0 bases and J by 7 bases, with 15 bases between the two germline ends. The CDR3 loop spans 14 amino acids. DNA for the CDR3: TGTGCCTGGAGTGTACCGGGCAGGGGTAGTGGCTACACCTTC. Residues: CAWSVPGRGSGYTF.

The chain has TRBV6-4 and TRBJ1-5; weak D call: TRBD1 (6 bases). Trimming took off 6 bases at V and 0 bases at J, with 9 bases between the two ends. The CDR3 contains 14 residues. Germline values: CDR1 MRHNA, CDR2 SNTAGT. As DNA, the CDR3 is TGTGCCAGCAGGGACAGCGATAGCAATCAGCCCCAGCATTTT. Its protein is CASRDSDSNQPQHF.

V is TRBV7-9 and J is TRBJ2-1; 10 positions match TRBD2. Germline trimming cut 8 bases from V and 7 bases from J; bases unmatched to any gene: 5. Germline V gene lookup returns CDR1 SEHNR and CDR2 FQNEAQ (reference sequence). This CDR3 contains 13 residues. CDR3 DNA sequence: TGTGCCAGCTTTAGCGGGAGGATGAATGAGCAGTTCTTC. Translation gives CASFSGRMNEQFF.

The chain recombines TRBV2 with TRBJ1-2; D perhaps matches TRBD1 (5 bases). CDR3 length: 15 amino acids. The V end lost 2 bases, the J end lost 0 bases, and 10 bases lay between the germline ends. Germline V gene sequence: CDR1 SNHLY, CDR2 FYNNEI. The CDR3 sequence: CASSEQGEANYGYTF. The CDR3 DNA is TGTGCCAGCAGTGAACAAGGGGAGGCTAACTATGGCTACACCTTC.

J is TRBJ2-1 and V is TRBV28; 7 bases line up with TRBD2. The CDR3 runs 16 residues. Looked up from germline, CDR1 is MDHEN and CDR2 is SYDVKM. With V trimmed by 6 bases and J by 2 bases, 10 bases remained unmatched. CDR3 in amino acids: CASRTLAASPYNEQFF. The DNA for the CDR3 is TGTGCCAGCAGAACCCTAGCGGCCTCTCCCTACAATGAGCAGTTCTTC.

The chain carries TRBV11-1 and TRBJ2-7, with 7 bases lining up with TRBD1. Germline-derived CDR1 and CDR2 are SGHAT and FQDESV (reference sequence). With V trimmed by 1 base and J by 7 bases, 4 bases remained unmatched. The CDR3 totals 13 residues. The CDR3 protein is CASSLESRGEQYF. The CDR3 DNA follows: TGTGCCAGCAGCTTAGAATCCAGGGGGGAGCAGTACTTC. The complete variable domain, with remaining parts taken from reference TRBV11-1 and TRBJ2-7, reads EAEVAQSPRYKITEKSQAVAFWCDPISGHATLYWYRQILGQGPELLVQFQDESVVDDSQLPKDRFSAERLKGVDSTLKIQPAELGDSAMYLCASSLESRGEQYFGPGTRLTVT.

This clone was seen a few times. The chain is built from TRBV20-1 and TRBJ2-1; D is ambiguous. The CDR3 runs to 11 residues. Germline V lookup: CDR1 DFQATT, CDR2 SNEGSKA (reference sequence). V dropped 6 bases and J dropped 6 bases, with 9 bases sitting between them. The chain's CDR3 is CSANERNEQFF. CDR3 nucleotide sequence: TGCAGTGCAAATGAGCGCAATGAGCAGTTCTTC.

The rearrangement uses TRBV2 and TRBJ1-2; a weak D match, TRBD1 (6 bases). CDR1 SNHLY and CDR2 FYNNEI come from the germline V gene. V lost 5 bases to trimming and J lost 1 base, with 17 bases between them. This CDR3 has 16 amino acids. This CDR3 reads CASSSVGQGLNYGYTF. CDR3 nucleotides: TGTGCCAGCAGTTCCGTGGGGCAGGGGCTTAACTATGGCTACACCTTC.

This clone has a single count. The CDR3, as DNA: TGTGCCTGGAAAGGTGGTTGGAGGTATTTCTTC. Protein: CAWKGGWRYFF. The chain links TRBV30 to TRBJ2-1; weak D call: TRBD2 (5 bases). Germline CDR1 is GTSNPN and CDR2 is SVGIG (reference sequence). CDR3 size: 11 residues. Trimming removed 4 bases from V and 16 bases from J, with 17 bases in between.

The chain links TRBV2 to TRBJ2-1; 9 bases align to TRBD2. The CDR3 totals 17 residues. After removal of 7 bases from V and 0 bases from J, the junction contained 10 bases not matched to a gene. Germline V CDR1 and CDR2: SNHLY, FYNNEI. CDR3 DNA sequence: TGTGCCAGCATCCCGACTTGGCGGGAGGGCTCCTACAATGAGCAGTTCTTC. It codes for CASIPTWREGSYNEQFF.

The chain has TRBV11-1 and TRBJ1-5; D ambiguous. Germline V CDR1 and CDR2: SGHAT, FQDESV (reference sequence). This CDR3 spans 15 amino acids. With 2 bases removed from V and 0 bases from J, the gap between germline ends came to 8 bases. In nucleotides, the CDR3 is TGTGCCAGCAGCTTAAGTCCAGGTAGCAATCAGCCCCAGCATTTT. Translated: CASSLSPGSNQPQHF.

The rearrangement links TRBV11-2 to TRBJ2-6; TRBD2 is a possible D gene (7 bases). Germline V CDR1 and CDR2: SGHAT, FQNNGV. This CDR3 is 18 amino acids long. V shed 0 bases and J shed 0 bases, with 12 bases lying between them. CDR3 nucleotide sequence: TGTGCCAGCAGCTTAGAGCCGGGGGGCCTCTCTGGGGCCAACGTCCTGACTTTC. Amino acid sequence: CASSLEPGGLSGANVLTF. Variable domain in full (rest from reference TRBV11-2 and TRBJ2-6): EAGVAQSPRYKIIEKRQSVAFWCNPISGHATLYWYQQILGQGPKLLIQFQNNGVVDDSQLPKDRFSAERLKGVDSTLKIQPAKLEDSAVYLCASSLEPGGLSGANVLTFGAGSRLTVL.

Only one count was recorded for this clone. CDR3 residues: CASTPGTRNTEAFF. The CDR3, as DNA: TGTGCCAGCACCCCCGGGACAAGGAACACTGAAGCTTTCTTT. The chain combines TRBV18 with TRBJ1-1; D possibly corresponds to TRBD1 (6 bases). CDR1 KGHSH and CDR2 LQKENI come from the germline V gene. V dropped 8 bases and J dropped 1 base, with 14 bases sitting between them. This CDR3 has 14 residues.

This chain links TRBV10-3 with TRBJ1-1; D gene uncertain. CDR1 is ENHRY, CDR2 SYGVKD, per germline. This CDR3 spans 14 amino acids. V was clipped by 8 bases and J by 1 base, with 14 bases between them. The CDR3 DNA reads TGTGCCATCGTTTGGAGTGGTTCGAACACTGAAGCTTTCTTT. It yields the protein CAIVWSGSNTEAFF.

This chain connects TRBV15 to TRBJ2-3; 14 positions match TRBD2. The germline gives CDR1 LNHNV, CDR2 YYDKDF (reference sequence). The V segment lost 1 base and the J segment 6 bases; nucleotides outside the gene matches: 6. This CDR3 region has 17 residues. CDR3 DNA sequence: TGTGCCACCAGCAGAGGCCCTGGGACTAGCGGGAGCGATACGCAGTATTTT. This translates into CATSRGPGTSGSDTQYF.

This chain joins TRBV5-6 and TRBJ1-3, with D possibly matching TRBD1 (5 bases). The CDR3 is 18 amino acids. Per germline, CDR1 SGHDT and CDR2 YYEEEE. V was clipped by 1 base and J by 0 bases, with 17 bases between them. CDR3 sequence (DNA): TGTGCCAGCAGCTTGAGGGCCGGAAGGGGAAGCTCTGGAAACACCATATATTTT. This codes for CASSLRAGRGSSGNTIYF.

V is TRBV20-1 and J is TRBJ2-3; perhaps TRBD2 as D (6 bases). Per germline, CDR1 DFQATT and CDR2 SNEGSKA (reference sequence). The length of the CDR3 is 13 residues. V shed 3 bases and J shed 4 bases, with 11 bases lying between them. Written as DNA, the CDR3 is TGCAGTGCTAGTGTCGGGAGCGCAGATACGCAGTATTTT. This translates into CSASVGSADTQYF.

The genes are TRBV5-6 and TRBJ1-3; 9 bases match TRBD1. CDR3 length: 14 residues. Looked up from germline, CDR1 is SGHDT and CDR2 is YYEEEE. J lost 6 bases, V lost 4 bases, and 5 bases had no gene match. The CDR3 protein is CASSKDRGLNTIYF. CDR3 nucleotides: TGTGCCAGCAGCAAGGACAGGGGCTTAAACACCATATATTTT.

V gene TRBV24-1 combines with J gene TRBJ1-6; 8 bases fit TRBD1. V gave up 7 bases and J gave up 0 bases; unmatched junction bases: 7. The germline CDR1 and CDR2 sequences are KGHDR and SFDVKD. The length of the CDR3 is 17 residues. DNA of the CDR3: TGTGCCACCAGCCCCGGACAGGGAGGCTCCTATAATTCACCCCTCCACTTT. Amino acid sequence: CATSPGQGGSYNSPLHF.

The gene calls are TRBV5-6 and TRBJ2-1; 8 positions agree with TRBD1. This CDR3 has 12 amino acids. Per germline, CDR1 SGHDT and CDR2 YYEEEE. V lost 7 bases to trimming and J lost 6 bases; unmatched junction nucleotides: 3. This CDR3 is CASGQGGNEQFF. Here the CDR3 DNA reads TGTGCCAGCGGACAGGGAGGCAATGAGCAGTTCTTC.

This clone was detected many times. CDR3 sequence: CASSLYGRAQETQYF. The CDR3 DNA follows: TGTGCCAGCAGCTTATACGGGAGGGCTCAAGAGACCCAGTACTTC. The chain uses TRBV7-8 and TRBJ2-5, with TRBD2 identical over 8 bases. The germline CDR1 and CDR2 sequences are SGHVS and FQNEAQ. CDR3 length: 15 residues. After removal of 2 bases from V and 2 bases from J, the junction contained 4 bases not matched to a gene.

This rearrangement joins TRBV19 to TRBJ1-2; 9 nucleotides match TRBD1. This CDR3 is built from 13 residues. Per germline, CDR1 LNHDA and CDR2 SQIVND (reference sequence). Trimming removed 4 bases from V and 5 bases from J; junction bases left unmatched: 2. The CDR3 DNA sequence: TGTGCCAGTAGTACGGGACAGGGTTATGGCTACACCTTC. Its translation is CASSTGQGYGYTF.

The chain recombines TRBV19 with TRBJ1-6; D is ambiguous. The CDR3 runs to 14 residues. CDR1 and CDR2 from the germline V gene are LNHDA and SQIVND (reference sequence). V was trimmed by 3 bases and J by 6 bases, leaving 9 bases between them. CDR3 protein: CASSIGPSNSPLHF. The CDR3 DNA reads TGTGCCAGTAGTATCGGTCCGTCTAATTCACCCCTCCACTTT.

The CDR3 DNA reads TGTGCCAGTACCCTAAGGATGGCAGGGCTAATGAACACTGAAGCTTTCTTT. Residues: CASTLRMAGLMNTEAFF. The chain recombines TRBV19 with TRBJ1-1; possibly TRBD1 for D (5 bases). The CDR3 runs 17 residues. Germline V gives CDR1 LNHDA, CDR2 SQIVND (reference sequence). Between the trimmed V and J ends, which lost 7 bases and 0 bases, there was a span of 21 bases.

CDR3 sequence: CASSVEGGPSGANVLTF. CDR3 DNA: TGTGCCAGCAGCGTAGAAGGGGGACCCTCTGGGGCCAACGTCCTGACTTTC. The chain carries TRBV9 and TRBJ2-6, with a tentative D call TRBD1 (6 bases). The CDR3 contains 17 residues. The V gene lost 0 bases and the J gene lost 0 bases, with 10 bases spanning the gap. CDR1 is SGDLS, CDR2 YYNGEE, per germline.

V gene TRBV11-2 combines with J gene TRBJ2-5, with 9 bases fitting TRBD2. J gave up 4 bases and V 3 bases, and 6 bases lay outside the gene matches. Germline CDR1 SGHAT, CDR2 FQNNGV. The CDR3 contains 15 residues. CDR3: CASSLGAGGRETQYF. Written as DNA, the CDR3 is TGTGCCAGCAGCTTGGGAGCGGGAGGTAGAGAGACCCAGTACTTC. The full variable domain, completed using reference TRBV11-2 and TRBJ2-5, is EAGVAQSPRYKIIEKRQSVAFWCNPISGHATLYWYQQILGQGPKLLIQFQNNGVVDDSQLPKDRFSAERLKGVDSTLKIQPAKLEDSAVYLCASSLGAGGRETQYFGPGTRLLVL.

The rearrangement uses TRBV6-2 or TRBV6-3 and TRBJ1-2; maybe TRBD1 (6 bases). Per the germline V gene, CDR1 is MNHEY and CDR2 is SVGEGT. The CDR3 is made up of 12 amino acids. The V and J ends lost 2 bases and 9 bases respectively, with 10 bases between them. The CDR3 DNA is TGTGCCAGCAGTTACCGGACAGTTCGCTACACCTTC. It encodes CASSYRTVRYTF.

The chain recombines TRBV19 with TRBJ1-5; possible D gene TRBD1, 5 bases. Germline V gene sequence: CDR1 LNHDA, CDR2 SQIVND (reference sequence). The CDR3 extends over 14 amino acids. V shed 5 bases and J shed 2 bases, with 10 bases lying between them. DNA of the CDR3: TGTGCCAGTAGTCCGGGGGGGGGCAATCAGCCCCAGCATTTT. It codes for CASSPGGGNQPQHF.

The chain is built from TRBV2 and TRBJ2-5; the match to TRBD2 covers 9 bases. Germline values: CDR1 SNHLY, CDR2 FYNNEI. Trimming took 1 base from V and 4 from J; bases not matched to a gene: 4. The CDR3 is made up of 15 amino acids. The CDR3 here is CASSEVAGVRETQYF. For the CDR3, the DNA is TGTGCCAGCAGTGAAGTAGCGGGAGTAAGAGAGACCCAGTACTTC.